The following is a TCR beta chain sequence with its context. The data originate from a study of early T cells in non-severe SARS-CoV-2 infection. Deletions cut 5 bases from V and 4 bases from J, with 15 bases between. Looked up from germline, CDR1 is SGHRS and CDR2 is YFSETQ. The CDR3 covers 14 residues. TCRdb ran MiXCR on the 5' RACE reads and lists one entry per CDR3 protein. The top ten clones hold about 2% of a sample with some 96,000 distinct CDR3 sequences, less than 15% of them seen once. This chain connects TRBV5-1 to TRBJ1-2; D gene ambiguous. Sequenced sample: whole blood. The clonotype comes from an adult who was a healthcare worker with PCR-confirmed SARS-CoV-2 infection or an uninfected control (not recorded which). The CDR3 is CASRERREGYGYTF. The CDR3 bases are TGCGCCAGCAGGGAAAGAAGAGAGGGCTATGGCTACACCTTC.